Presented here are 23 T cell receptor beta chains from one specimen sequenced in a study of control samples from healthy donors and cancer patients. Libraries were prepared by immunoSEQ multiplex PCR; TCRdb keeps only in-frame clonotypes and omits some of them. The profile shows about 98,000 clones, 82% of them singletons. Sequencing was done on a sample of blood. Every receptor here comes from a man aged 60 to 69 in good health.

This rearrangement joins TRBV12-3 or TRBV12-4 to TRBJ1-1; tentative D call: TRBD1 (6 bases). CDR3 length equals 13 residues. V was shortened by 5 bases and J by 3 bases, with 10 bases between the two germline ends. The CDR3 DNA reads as TGTGCCAGCAGTCTTAGGGGGGACACTGAAGCTTTCTTT. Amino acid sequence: CASSLRGDTEAFF.

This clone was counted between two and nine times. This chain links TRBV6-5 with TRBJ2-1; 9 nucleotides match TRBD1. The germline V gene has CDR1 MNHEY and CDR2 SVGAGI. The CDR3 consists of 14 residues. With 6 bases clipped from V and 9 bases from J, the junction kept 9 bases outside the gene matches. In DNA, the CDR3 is TGTGCCAGCAGAGGGGACAGGGATGGAGGTGAGCAGTTCTTC. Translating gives CASRGDRDGGEQFF.

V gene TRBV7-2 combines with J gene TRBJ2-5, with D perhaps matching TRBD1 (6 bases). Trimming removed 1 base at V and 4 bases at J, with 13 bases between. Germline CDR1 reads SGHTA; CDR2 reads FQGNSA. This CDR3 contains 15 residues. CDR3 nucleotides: TGTGCCAGCAGCTTAGGAGGGACAACGAGAGAGACCCAGTACTTC. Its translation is CASSLGGTTRETQYF.

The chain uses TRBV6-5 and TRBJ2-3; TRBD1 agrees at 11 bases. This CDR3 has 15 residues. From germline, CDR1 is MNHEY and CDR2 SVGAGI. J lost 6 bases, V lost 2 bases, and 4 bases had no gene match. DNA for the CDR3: TGTGCCAGCAGTTACCAGGGGACAGGGGGGGATACGCAGTATTTT. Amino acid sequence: CASSYQGTGGDTQYF.

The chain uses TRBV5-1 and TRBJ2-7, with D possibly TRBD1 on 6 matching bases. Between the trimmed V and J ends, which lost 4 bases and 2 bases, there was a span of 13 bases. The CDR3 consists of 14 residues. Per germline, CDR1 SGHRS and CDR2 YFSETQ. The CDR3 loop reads CASSQHTGTYEQYF. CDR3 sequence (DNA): TGCGCCAGCAGCCAACATACAGGGACCTACGAGCAGTACTTC.

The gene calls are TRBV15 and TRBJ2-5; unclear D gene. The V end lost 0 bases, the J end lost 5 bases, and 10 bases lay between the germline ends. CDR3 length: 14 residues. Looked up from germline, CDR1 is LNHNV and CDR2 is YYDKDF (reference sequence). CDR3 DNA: TGTGCCACCAGCAGAGATAGGCGTAGGGAGACCCAGTACTTC. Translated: CATSRDRRRETQYF.

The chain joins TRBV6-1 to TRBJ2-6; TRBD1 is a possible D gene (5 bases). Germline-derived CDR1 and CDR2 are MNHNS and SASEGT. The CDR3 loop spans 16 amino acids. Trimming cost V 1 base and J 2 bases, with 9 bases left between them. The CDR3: CASSEETAPGANVLTF. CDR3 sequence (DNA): TGTGCCAGCAGTGAAGAGACAGCCCCTGGGGCCAACGTCCTGACTTTC.

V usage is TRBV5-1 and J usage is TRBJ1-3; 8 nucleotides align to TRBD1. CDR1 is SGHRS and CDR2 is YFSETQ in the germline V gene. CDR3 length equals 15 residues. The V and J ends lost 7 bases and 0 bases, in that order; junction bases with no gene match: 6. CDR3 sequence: CASYGQGSSGNTIYF. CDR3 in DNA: TGCGCCAGCTACGGACAGGGCAGCTCTGGAAACACCATATATTTT.

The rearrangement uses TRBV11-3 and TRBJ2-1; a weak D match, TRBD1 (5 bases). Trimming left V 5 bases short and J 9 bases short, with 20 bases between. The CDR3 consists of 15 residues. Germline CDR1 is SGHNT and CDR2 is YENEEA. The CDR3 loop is CASSGSRAPDSEQFF. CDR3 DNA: TGTGCCAGCAGCGGAAGTCGGGCCCCCGACAGTGAGCAGTTCTTC.

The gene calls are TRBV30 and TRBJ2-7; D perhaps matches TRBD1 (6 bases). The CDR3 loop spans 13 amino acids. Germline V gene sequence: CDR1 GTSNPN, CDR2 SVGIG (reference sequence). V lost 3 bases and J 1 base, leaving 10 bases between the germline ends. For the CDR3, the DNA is TGTGCCTGGAGCAGGGGAAGTTCCTACGAGCAGTACTTC. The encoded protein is CAWSRGSSYEQYF.

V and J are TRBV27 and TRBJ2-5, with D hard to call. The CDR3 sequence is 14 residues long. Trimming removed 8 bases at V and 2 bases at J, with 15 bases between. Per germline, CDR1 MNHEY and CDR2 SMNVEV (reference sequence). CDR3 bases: TGTGCCAGCGGATCTCTTTTTGGGCAAGAGACCCAGTACTTC. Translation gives CASGSLFGQETQYF.

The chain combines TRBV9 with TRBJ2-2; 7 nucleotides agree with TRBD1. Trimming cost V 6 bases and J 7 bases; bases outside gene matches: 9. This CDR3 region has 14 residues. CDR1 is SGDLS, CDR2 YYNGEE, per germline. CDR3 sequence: CASTPTTGIGELFF. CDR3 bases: TGTGCCAGCACCCCGACGACAGGGATCGGGGAGCTGTTTTTT. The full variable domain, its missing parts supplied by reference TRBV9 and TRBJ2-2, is DSGVTQTPKHLITATGQRVTLRCSPRSGDLSVYWYQQSLDQGLQFLIQYYNGEERAKGNILERFSAQQFPDLHSELNLSSLELGDSALYFCASTPTTGIGELFFGEGSRLTVL.

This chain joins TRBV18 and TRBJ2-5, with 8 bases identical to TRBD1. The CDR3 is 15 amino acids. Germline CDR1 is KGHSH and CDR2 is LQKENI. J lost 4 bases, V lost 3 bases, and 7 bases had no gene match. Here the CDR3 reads CASSPGQGAGETQYF. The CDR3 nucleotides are TGTGCCAGCTCACCGGGCCAGGGGGCAGGAGAGACCCAGTACTTC.

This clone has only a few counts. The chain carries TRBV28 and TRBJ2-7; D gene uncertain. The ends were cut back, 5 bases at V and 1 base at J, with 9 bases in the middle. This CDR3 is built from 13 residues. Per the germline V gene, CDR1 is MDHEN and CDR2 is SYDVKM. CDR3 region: CASSLPLSYEQYF. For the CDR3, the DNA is TGTGCCAGCAGTCTCCCCCTTTCCTACGAGCAGTACTTC.

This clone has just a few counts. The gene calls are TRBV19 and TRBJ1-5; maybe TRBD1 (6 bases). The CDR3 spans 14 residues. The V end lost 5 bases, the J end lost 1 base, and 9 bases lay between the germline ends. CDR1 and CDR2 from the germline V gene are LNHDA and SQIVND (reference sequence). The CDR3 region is CASSYRESNQPQHF. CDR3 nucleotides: TGTGCCAGTAGTTACAGGGAAAGCAATCAGCCCCAGCATTTT.

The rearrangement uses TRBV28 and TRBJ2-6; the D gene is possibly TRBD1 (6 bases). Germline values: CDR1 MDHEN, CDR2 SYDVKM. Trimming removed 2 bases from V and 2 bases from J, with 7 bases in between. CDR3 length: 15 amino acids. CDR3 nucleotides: TGTGCCAGCAGTTTAAACAGGGCTGGGGCCAACGTCCTGACTTTC. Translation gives CASSLNRAGANVLTF.

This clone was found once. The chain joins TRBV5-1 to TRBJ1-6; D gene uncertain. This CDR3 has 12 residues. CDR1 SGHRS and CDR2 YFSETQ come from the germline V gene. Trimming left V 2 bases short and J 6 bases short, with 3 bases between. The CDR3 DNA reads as TGCGCCAGCAGCTTTAGTAATTCACCCCTCCACTTT. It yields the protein CASSFSNSPLHF. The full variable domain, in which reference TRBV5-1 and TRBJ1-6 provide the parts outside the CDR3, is KAGVTQTPRYLIKTRGQQVTLSCSPISGHRSVSWYQQTPGQGLQFLFEYFSETQRNKGNFPGRFSGRQFSNSRSEMNVSTLELGDSALYLCASSFSNSPLHFGNGTRLTVT.

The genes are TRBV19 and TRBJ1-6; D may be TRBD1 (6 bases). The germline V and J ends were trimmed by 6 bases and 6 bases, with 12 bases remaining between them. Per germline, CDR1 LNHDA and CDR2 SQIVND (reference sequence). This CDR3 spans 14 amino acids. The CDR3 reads CASRGGQSNSPLHF. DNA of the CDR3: TGTGCCAGTAGGGGGGGACAAAGTAATTCACCCCTCCACTTT.

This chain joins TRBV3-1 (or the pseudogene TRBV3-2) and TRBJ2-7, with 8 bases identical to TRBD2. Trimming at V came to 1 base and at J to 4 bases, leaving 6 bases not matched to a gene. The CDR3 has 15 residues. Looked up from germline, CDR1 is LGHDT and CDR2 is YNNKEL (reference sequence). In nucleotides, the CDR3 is TGTGCCAGCAGCCAAGTAACGGGAGGGGGATACGAGCAGTACTTC. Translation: CASSQVTGGGYEQYF.

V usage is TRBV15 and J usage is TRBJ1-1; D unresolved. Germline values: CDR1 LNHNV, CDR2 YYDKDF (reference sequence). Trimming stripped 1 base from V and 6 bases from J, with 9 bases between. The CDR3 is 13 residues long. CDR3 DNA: TGTGCCACCAGCAGAGTGGTGGTGGCTGAAGCTTTCTTT. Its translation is CATSRVVVAEAFF.

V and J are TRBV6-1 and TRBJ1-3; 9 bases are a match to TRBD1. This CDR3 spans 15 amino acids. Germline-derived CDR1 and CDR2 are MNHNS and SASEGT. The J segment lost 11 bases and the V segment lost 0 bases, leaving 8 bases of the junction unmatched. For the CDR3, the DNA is TGTGCCAGCAGTGAAGCGATGGGACAGGGTTCTTCCATATATTTT. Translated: CASSEAMGQGSSIYF.

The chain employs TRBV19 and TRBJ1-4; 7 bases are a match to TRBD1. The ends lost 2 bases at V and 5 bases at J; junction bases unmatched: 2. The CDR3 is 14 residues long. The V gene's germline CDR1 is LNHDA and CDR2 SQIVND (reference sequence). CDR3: CASSIRDSNEKLFF. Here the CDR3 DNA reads TGTGCCAGTAGTATAAGGGACAGCAATGAAAAACTGTTTTTT.

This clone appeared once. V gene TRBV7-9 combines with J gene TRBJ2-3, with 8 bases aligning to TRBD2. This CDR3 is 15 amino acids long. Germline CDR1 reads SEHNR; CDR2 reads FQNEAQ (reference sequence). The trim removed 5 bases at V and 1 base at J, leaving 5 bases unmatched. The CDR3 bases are TGTGCCAGCAGCCGAAGCGGGAGCGGCACAGATACGCAGTATTTT. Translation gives CASSRSGSGTDTQYF.